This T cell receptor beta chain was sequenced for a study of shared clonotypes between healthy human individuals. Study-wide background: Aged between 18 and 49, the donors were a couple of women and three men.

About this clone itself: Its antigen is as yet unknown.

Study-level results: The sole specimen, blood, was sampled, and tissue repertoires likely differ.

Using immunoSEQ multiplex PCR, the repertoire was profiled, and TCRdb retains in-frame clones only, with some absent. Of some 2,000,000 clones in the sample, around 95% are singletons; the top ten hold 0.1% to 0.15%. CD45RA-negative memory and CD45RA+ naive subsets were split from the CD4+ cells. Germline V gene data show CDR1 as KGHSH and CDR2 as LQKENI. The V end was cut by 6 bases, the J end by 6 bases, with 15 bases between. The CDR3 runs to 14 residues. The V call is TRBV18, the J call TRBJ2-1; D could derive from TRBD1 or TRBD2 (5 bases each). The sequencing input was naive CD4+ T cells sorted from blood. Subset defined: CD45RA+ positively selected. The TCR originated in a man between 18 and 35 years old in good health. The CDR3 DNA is TGTGCCAGCTCTTGGGACGCCACGGGCAATGAGCAGTTCTTC. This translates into CASSWDATGNEQFF.